This is a list of T cell receptor beta chains from one sample in a study of neoadjuvant nivolumab and ipilimumab in lung cancer. Sequenced by immunoSEQ multiplex PCR; TCRdb stores in-frame clones only, minus some. The sample lists about 6,200 clones; around 60% were seen once. Here the sequenced sample was tumor tissue, taken after neoadjuvant nivolumab, alone or with ipilimumab, at or shortly before surgery. The receptors stem from an adult with non-small cell lung cancer. Each CDR3 is given with its conserved first and last residue. The D gene is left open where the match is weak. Some rows mark clone size as missing; the rest say once, few, many or name a class of expanded clone.

J	V	length	D	size	CDR3	DNA
TRBJ2-7	TRBV9	17	TRBD2	NA	CASSVGISGSSFEEQYF	TGTGCCAGCAGCGTAGGTATTAGCGGGAGTTCTTTCGAGGAGCAGTACTTC
TRBJ1-4	TRBV7-8	14	TRBD1	medium-sized	CASSFGTGNEKLFF	TGTGCCAGCAGTTTCGGGACAGGGAATGAAAAACTGTTTTTT
TRBJ1-3	TRBV7-2	16	NA	NA	CASSFLKANSGNTIYF	TGTGCCAGCAGCTTCCTGAAGGCCAACTCTGGAAACACCATATATTTT
TRBJ2-1	TRBV5-1	16	NA	few	CASSSLTGGSYNEQFF	TGCGCCAGCAGCTCTTTGACAGGAGGCTCCTACAATGAGCAGTTCTTC
TRBJ2-1	TRBV7-2	11	NA	few	CASSSTGTQFF	TGTGCCAGCAGCTCTACAGGGACCCAGTTCTTC
TRBJ2-1	TRBV25-1	17	TRBD1	few	CASSESMRQGKNNEQFF	TGTGCCAGCAGTGAATCAATGAGACAGGGGAAGAACAATGAGCAGTTCTTC
TRBJ2-1	TRBV7-2	15	TRBD2	NA	CASRGTSGALREQFF	TGTGCCAGCAGGGGGACTAGCGGAGCTCTACGTGAGCAGTTCTTC
TRBJ1-1	TRBV5-1	15	TRBD1	NA	CASSLLTGEGTEAFF	TGCGCCAGCAGCTTACTGACAGGGGAAGGCACTGAAGCTTTCTTT
TRBJ1-1	TRBV5-1	16	NA	NA	CASSLLTWGGNTEAFF	TGCGCCAGCAGCCTCCTTACTTGGGGCGGGAACACTGAAGCTTTCTTT
TRBJ2-2	TRBV5-1	14	NA	few	CASSLGPPTGELFF	TGCGCCAGCAGCTTGGGACCCCCGACCGGGGAGCTGTTTTTT
TRBJ1-2	TRBV19	14	TRBD1	few	CASIARGQVDGYTF	TGTGCCAGTATAGCAAGGGGACAGGTCGATGGCTACACCTTC
TRBJ2-3	TRBV4-2	20	NA	NA	CASSQEAPIRGLGGTDTQYF	TGTGCCAGCAGCCAAGAAGCGCCTATCCGGGGCCTAGGAGGCACAGATACGCAGTATTTT
TRBJ2-3	TRBV2	14	NA	few	CASSLMDLIDTQYF	TGTGCCAGCAGCCTAATGGACCTGATCGATACGCAGTATTTT
TRBJ1-2	TRBV19	15	TRBD1	NA	CASTPGQGDAYGYTF	TGTGCCAGTACCCCGGGACAGGGTGATGCCTATGGCTACACCTTC
TRBJ1-5	TRBV2	16	TRBD1	NA	CASSPDRDRQNQPQHF	TGTGCCAGCAGTCCCGACCGGGACAGGCAAAATCAGCCCCAGCATTTT